Below, 9 T cell receptor beta chains from the same sample are listed, as sequenced in a study of OX40 agonist ivuxolimab in advanced cancers. Sequencing was performed with immunoSEQ multiplex PCR; in TCRdb, only in-frame clones are kept and a portion is missing. Altogether tens of thousands of clones are present, roughly 86% being singletons, with the ten largest covering less than 20%. The sample in question was CD4+ or CD8+ T cells sorted from blood, obtained in a trial of the OX40 agonist ivuxolimab. These receptors originate from an adult with an advanced solid tumor such as melanoma, head and neck, liver or kidney cancer.

This clone was recorded only once. CDR3 coding DNA: TGCGCCAGCAGTGATGGCGGGGGGGCGTTCGGGGAGCTGTTTTTT. Translating it yields CASSDGGGAFGELFF. V gene TRBV10-2 combines with J gene TRBJ2-2, with 9 bases matching TRBD2. Trimming removed 3 bases from V and 7 bases from J; junction bases left unmatched: 6. This CDR3 spans 15 amino acids. Germline CDR1 WSHSY, CDR2 SAAADI.

V gene TRBV28 combines with J gene TRBJ2-7; TRBD1 is a possible D gene (6 bases). The V end was cut by 5 bases, the J end by 3 bases, with 20 bases between. The CDR3 has 16 residues. CDR1 is MDHEN and CDR2 is SYDVKM in the germline V gene. The CDR3 nucleotides read TGTGCCAGCAGTCCACGGGATGACAGGCTTTACTACGAGCAGTACTTC. Amino acid sequence: CASSPRDDRLYYEQYF.

The V and J genes are TRBV2 and TRBJ2-5; no clear D gene. V was cut by 5 bases and J by 14 bases, with 18 bases left in between. From germline, CDR1 is SNHLY and CDR2 FYNNEI. This CDR3 has 12 residues. CDR3 in amino acids: CASSPGPGSLYF. The CDR3 DNA sequence: TGTGCCAGCAGTCCTGGGCCCGGGTCCCTATACTTC.

This clone was seen more than once but under ten times. This chain uses TRBV27 with TRBJ2-2, with 9 bases aligning to TRBD1. This CDR3 has 15 amino acids. The V segment lost 6 bases and the J segment 3 bases; nucleotides outside the gene matches: 5. From germline, CDR1 is MNHEY and CDR2 SMNVEV (reference sequence). The CDR3 DNA reads as TGTGCCAGCAGCTCGTGGGACAGGGACACCGGGGAGCTGTTTTTT. Amino acid sequence: CASSSWDRDTGELFF.

This chain connects TRBV7-9 to TRBJ1-1; 10 nucleotides line up with TRBD1. Looked up from germline, CDR1 is SEHNR and CDR2 is FQNEAQ (reference sequence). The CDR3 length is 15 residues. Unmatched junction bases numbered 8, after V lost 5 bases and J lost 5 bases. CDR3 bases: TGTGCCAGCAGCGCAGAGGGACAGGGGAGGACTGAAGCTTTCTTT. It specifies CASSAEGQGRTEAFF.

The chain employs TRBV11-2 and TRBJ2-7; 9 nucleotides align to TRBD1. Trimming took 5 bases from V and 5 from J; bases not matched to a gene: 4. Germline V gene sequence: CDR1 SGHAT, CDR2 FQNNGV. The CDR3 extends over 13 amino acids. The CDR3 DNA reads TGTGCCAGCAGCACGTGGACAGGGGACGAGCAGTACGTC. Encoded protein: CASSTWTGDEQYV.

The chain has TRBV27 and TRBJ2-7, with 7 bases aligning to TRBD1. With V trimmed by 4 bases and J by 3 bases, 3 bases remained unmatched. CDR3 length equals 13 residues. Germline loops: CDR1 MNHEY, CDR2 SMNVEV (reference sequence). This CDR3 reads CASSYGQDYEQYF. In DNA form, the CDR3 reads TGTGCCAGCAGTTACGGACAGGACTACGAGCAGTACTTC.

The table lists this clone with a count of one. The chain combines TRBV27 with TRBJ1-1; D not certain. CDR1 MNHEY and CDR2 SMNVEV come from the germline V gene (reference sequence). V was cut by 5 bases and J by 0 bases, with 7 bases left in between. The CDR3 consists of 13 residues. The CDR3 DNA is TGTGCCAGCAGTCCCTCCATGAACACTGAAGCTTTCTTT. Its protein product is CASSPSMNTEAFF.

V gene TRBV13 combines with J gene TRBJ1-1; D not certain. CDR1 is PRHDT, CDR2 FYEKMQ, per germline (reference sequence). The CDR3 spans 16 residues. With 0 bases removed from V and 0 bases from J, the gap between germline ends came to 11 bases. CDR3 amino acids: CASSLGRGLMNTEAFF. The CDR3 DNA is TGTGCCAGCAGCTTAGGCCGAGGCCTCATGAACACTGAAGCTTTCTTT.